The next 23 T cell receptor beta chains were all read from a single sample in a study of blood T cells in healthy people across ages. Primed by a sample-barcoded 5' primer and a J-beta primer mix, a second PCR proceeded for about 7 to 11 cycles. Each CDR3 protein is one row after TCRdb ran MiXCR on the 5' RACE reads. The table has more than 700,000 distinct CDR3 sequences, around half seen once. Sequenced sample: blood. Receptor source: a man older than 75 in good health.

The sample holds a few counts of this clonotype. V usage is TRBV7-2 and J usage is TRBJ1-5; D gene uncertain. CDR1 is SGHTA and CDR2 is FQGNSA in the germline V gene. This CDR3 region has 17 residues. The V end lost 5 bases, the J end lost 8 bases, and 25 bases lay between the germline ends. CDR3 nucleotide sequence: TGTGCCAGCAGCCAGAAGGGAGTCGGCCGACGTAGCGAGCCCCAGCATTTT. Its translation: CASSQKGVGRRSEPQHF. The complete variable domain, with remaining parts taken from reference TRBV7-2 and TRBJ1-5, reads GAGVSQSPSNKVTEKGKDVELRCDPISGHTALYWYRQSLGQGLEFLIYFQGNSAPDKSGLPSDRFSAERTGGSVSTLTIQRTQQEDSAVYLCASSQKGVGRRSEPQHFGDGTRLSIL.

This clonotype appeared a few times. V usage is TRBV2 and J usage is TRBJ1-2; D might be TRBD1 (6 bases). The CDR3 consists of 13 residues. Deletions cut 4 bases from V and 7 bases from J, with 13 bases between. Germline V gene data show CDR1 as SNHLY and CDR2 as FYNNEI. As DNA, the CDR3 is TGTGCCAGCAGTGTCAGGGGCGCGGGTGGCTACACCTTC. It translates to CASSVRGAGGYTF.

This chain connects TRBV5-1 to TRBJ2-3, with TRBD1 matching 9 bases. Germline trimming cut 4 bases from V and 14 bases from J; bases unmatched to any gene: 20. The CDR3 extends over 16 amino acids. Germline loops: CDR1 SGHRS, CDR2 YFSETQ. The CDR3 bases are TGCGCCAGCAGCCCCCCAACAGGGACAGGGTTGGGATACGCGTATTTT. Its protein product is CASSPPTGTGLGYAYF.

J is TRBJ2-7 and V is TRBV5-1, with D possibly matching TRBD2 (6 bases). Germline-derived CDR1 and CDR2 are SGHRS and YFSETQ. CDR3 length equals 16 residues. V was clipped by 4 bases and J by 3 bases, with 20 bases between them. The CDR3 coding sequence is TGCGCCAGCAGCAGCTCGCTGCCAAGCGGGTTCTACGAGCAGTACTTC. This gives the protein CASSSSLPSGFYEQYF.

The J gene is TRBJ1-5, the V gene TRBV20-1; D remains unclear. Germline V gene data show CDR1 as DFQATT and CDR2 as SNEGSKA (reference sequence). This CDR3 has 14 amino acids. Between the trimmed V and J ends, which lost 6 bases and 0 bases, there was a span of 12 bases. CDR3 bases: TGCAGTGCCGATCCGGGGTATAGCAATCAGCCCCAGCATTTT. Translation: CSADPGYSNQPQHF.

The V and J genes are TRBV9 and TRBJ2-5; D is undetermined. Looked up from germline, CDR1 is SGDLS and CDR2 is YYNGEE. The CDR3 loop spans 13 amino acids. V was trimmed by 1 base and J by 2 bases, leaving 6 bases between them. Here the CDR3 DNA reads TGTGCCAGCAGCGTAATGGGTCAAGAGACCCAGTACTTC. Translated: CASSVMGQETQYF.

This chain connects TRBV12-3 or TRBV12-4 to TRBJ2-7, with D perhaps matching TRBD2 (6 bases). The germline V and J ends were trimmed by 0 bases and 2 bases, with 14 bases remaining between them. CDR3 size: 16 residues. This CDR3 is CASSLAPVAETYEQYF. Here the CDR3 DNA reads TGTGCCAGCAGTTTAGCGCCGGTAGCGGAGACCTACGAGCAGTACTTC.

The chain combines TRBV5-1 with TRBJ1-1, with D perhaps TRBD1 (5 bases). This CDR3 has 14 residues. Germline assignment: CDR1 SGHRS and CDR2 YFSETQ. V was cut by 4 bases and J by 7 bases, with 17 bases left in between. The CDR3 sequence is CASSPFPVGDEAFF. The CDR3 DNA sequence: TGCGCCAGCAGCCCCTTTCCCGTGGGGGATGAAGCTTTCTTT.

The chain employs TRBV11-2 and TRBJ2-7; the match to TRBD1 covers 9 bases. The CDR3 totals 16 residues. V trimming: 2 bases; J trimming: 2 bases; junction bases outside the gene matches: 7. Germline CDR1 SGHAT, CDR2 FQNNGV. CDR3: CASSLSDRGLPYEQYF. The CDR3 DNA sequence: TGTGCCAGCAGCTTATCGGACAGGGGCTTACCCTACGAGCAGTACTTC.

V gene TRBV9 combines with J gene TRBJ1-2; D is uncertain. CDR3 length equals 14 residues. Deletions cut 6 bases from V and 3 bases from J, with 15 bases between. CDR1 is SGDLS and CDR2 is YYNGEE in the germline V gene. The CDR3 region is CASTLEVQDYGYTF. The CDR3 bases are TGTGCCAGCACCCTAGAAGTGCAAGACTATGGCTACACCTTC.

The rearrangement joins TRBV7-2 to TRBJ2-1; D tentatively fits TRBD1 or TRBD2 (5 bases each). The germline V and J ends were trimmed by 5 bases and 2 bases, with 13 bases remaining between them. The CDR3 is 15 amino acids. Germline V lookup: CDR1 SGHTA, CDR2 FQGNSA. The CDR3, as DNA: TGTGCCAGCAGCCCGATGAGGGGCCCCTACAATGAGCAGTTCTTC. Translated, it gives CASSPMRGPYNEQFF.

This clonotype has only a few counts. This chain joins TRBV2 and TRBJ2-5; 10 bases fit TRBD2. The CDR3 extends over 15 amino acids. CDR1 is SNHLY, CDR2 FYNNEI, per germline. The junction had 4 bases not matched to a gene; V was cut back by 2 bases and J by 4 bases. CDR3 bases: TGTGCCAGCAGTGAACCGGGACTAGCGAGAGAGACCCAGTACTTC. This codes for CASSEPGLARETQYF.

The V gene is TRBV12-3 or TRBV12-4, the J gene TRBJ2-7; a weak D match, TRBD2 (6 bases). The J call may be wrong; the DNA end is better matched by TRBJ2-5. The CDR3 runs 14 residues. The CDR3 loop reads CASSSSGELETQYF. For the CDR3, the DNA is TGTGCCAGCAGTTCCTCGGGAGAGTTAGAGACCCAGTACTTC.

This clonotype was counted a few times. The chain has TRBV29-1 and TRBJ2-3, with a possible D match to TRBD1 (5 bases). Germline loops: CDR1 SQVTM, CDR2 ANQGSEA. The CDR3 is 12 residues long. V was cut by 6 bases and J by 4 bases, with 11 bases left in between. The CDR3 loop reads CSVKRGPDTQYF. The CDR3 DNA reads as TGCAGCGTCAAAAGGGGCCCAGATACGCAGTATTTT.

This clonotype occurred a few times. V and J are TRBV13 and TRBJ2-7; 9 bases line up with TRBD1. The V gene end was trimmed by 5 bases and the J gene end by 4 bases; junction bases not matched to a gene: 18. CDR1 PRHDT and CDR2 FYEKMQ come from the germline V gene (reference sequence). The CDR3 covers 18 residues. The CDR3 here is CASSPRGQQGANSYEQYF. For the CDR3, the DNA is TGTGCCAGCAGCCCACGGGGCCAACAGGGGGCCAATTCTTACGAGCAGTACTTC.

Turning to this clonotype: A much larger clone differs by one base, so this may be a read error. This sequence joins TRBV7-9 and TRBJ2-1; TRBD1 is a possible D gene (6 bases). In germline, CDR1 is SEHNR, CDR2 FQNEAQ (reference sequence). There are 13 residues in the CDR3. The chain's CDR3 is CASTPQGRNAQFF. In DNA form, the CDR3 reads TGTGCCAGCACGCCCCAGGGGCGCAATGCGCAGTTCTTC.

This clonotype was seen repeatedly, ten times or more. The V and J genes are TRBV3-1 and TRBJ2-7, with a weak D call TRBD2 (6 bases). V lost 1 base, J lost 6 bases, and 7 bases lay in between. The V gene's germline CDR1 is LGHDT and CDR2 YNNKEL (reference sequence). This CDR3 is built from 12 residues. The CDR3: CASSQGGGEQYF. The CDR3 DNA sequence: TGTGCCAGCAGCCAAGGGGGAGGCGAGCAGTACTTC.

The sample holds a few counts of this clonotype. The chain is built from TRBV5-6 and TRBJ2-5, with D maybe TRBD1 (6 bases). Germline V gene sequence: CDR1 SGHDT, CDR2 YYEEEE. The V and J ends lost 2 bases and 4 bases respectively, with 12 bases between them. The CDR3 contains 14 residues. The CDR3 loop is CASSFTGTGETQYF. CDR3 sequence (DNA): TGTGCCAGCAGCTTCACAGGGACGGGAGAGACCCAGTACTTC. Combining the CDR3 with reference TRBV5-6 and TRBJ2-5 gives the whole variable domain DAGVTQSPTHLIKTRGQQVTLRCSPKSGHDTVSWYQQALGQGPQFIFQYYEEEERQRGNFPDRFSGHQFPNYSSELNVNALLLGDSALYLCASSFTGTGETQYFGPGTRLLVL.

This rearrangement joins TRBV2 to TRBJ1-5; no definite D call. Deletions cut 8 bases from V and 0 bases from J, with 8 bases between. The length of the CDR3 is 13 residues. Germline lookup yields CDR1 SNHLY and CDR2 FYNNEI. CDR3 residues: CASGRVSNQPQHF. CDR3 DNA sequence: TGTGCCAGCGGACGGGTTAGCAATCAGCCCCAGCATTTT. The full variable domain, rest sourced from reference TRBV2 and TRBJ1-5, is EPEVTQTPSHQVTQMGQEVILRCVPISNHLYFYWYRQILGQKVEFLVSFYNNEISEKSEIFDDQFSVERPDGSNFTLKIRSTKLEDSAMYFCASGRVSNQPQHFGDGTRLSIL.

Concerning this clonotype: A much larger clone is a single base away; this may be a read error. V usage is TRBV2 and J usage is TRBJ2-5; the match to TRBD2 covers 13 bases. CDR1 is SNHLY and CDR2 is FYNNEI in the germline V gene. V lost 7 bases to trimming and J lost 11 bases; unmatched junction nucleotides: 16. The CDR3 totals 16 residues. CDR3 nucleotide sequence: TGTGCCAGCACCAAACCTCGGACTAGCGGGAGAGGTGAGCAGTACTTC. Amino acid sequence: CASTKPRTSGRGEQYF. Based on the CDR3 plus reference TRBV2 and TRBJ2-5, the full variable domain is EPEVTQTPSHQVTQMGQEVILRCVPISNHLYFYWYRQILGQKVEFLVSFYNNEISEKSEIFDDQFSVERPDGSNFTLKIRSTKLEDSAMYFCASTKPRTSGRGEQYFGPGTRLLVL.

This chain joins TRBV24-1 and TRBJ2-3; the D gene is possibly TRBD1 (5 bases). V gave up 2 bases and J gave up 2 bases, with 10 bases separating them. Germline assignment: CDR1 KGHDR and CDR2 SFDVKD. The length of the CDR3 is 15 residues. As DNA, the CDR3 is TGTGCCACCAGTGATTCAAGGGGCCTCACAGATACGCAGTATTTT. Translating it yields CATSDSRGLTDTQYF.

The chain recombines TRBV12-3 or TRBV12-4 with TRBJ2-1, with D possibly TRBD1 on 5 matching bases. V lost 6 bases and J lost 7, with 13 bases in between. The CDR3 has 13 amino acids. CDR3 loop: CASSQDRWNEQFF. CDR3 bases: TGTGCCAGCAGCCAAGACAGATGGAATGAGCAGTTCTTC.

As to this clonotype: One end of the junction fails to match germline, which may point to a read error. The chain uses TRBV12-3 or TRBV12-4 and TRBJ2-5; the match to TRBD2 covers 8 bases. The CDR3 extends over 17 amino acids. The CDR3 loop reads CANSLVHGAGGQETQYF. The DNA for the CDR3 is TGTGCCAACAGTTTAGTACACGGGGCGGGAGGTCAAGAGACCCAGTACTTC.